This TCR beta chain was sequenced in a study of OX40 agonist ivuxolimab in advanced cancers. Germline CDR1 reads SEHNR; CDR2 reads FQNEAQ (reference sequence). CDR3 length equals 14 residues. There are a few counts of this clone. Its ends do not fully match the called genes, so a read error is possible. The repertoire was sequenced with immunoSEQ multiplex PCR; TCRdb's copy has only in-frame clones and lacks some. The sample consists of 20,000 to 25,000 clones, approximately 81% of them appearing once. The material sequenced was CD4+ or CD8+ T cells sorted from blood, taken in a trial of the OX40 agonist ivuxolimab. The sequence derives from an adult with an advanced solid tumor such as melanoma, head and neck, liver or kidney cancer. The chain recombines TRBV7-9 with TRBJ2-7, with D perhaps matching TRBD1 (5 bases). The CDR3 nucleotides read TGTGCCAGCAGCTTAGCTGCAGACAGCCTCGAGAGAGCGTTC. Its protein product is CASSLAADSLERAF.